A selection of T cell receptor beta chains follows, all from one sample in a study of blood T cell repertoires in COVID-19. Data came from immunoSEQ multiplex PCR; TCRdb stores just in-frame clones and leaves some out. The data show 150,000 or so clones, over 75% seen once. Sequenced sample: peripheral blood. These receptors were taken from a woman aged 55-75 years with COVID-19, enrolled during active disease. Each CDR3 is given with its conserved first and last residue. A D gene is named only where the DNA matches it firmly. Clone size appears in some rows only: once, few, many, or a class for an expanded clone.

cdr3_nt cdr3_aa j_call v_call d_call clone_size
TGTGCCAGCAGCCCTCGGCGGGGGACGAACACCGGGGAGCTGTTTTTT CASSPRRGTNTGELFF TRBJ2-2 TRBV7-6 TRBD2 .
TGTGCCAGCAGTTTATCCAGTAATCAGCCCCAGCATTTT CASSLSSNQPQHF TRBJ1-5 TRBV27 . few
TGTGCCATCAAGGTTAACAGCTCCGTTTGGGACGAGCAGTACTTC CAIKVNSSVWDEQYF TRBJ2-7 TRBV10-3 . once
TGTGCCAGCAGTGAAGCAACGGGGACCTACAATGAGCAGTTCTTC CASSEATGTYNEQFF TRBJ2-1 TRBV6-1 . .
TGCGCCAGCAGCTTTGGGGACAGGGAGAATGAAAAACTGTTTTTT CASSFGDRENEKLFF TRBJ1-4 TRBV5-1 TRBD1 .
TGTGCCAGCAGTTCCGCCGGGGGACAGGGTAACTATGGCTACACCTTC CASSSAGGQGNYGYTF TRBJ1-2 TRBV27 TRBD1 .
TGTGCCAGCAGCGTACAGGGCTGGGTCACTGAAGCTTTCTTT CASSVQGWVTEAFF TRBJ1-1 TRBV11-3 . .
TGCGCCAGCAGCCAAGAAGGGGAAGCCTATGGCTACACCTTC CASSQEGEAYGYTF TRBJ1-2 TRBV4-3 . once
TGTGCCAGCAGTCCAACGACAGGGAGGGAGACCCAGTACTTC CASSPTTGRETQYF TRBJ2-5 TRBV6-5 . .
TGTGCCATCACCCTCGACAGGGAGACTGAAGCTTTCTTT CAITLDRETEAFF TRBJ1-1 TRBV10-3 TRBD1 few
TGTGCCATCAGCCCTGTGACAGGGGGCCGGGAGCTGTTTTTT CAISPVTGGRELFF TRBJ2-2 TRBV10-3 TRBD1 .
TGTGCCAGCAGCTCACAGGGGGGCACTGAAGCTTTCTTT CASSSQGGTEAFF TRBJ1-1 TRBV7-9 TRBD1 .
TGTGCCAGCAGTTTATCAGGACAGAGGGAAGCTTTCTTT CASSLSGQREAFF TRBJ1-1 TRBV12-3/TRBV12-4 . .
TGTGCCAGCAGTGAAGAAGGAGGGAATAACAATCAGCCCCAGCATTTT CASSEEGGNNNQPQHF TRBJ1-5 TRBV2 . few
TGTGCCACTAGACAGTACCTCCTACGAAAGCAGTACTTC CATRQYLLRKQYF TRBJ2-7 TRBV2 . .
TGTGCCACCAGTCAATCACTAGCGGAAGAGACCCAGTACTTC CATSQSLAEETQYF TRBJ2-5 TRBV24-1 TRBD2 few
TGTGCCAGCAGCTTCTTGGTTCGAGAGGGCTACACCTTC CASSFLVREGYTF TRBJ1-2 TRBV7-9 . .
TGTGCCAGCAGCCTCCTCCAGGGGGCGCTTTTGTCCGGGAACGAGCAGTACTTC CASSLLQGALLSGNEQYF TRBJ2-7 TRBV7-2 TRBD1 .
TGTGCCAGCCGGGTGAGACAGGGGGCGGACTATGGCTACACCTTC CASRVRQGADYGYTF TRBJ1-2 TRBV6-5 TRBD1 .
TGTGCCAGCAGCAGACAGGGGGCCCTCGCCTACGAGCAGTACTTC CASSRQGALAYEQYF TRBJ2-7 TRBV7-2 TRBD1 .
TGTGCCAGCACAAGGGGGGCAGGGGGCCGTGTTCAGCCCCAGCATTTT CASTRGAGGRVQPQHF TRBJ1-5 TRBV21-1 . .
TGTGCCAGCAGTTTCGGGGGCTCCTACGAGCAGTACTTC CASSFGGSYEQYF TRBJ2-7 TRBV6-5 . .
TGTGCCAGCAGCCAAGGGACAGGGGTAGGTGGCTACACCTTC CASSQGTGVGGYTF TRBJ1-2 TRBV3-1/TRBV3-2 TRBD1 .
TGTGCCATCAGTGAGTTGGGACTCTACAATGAGCAGTTCTTC CAISELGLYNEQFF TRBJ2-1 TRBV10-3 . .
TGTGCCAGCAGCCAAGTCCCGGGACAGATGAACACTGAAGCTTTCTTT CASSQVPGQMNTEAFF TRBJ1-1 TRBV4-2 TRBD1 few
TGCGCCAGCAGCCCCCGGACTAGCGGGGATGGCACCGGGGAGCTGTTTTTT CASSPRTSGDGTGELFF TRBJ2-2 TRBV5-1 TRBD2 .
TGTGCCAGCAGTTACTCGAGTAGGCAGGAAGATTATGGCTACACCTTC CASSYSSRQEDYGYTF TRBJ1-2 TRBV6-2/TRBV6-3 . .
TGTGCCAGCAGCGAAAAGCAGGGGGGAGACACTGAAGCTTTCTTT CASSEKQGGDTEAFF TRBJ1-1 TRBV9 TRBD1 .
TGTGCCAGCGTGGAGACAGGGGGCAATCAGCCCCAGCATTTT CASVETGGNQPQHF TRBJ1-5 TRBV6-6 TRBD1 .
TGTGCCAGCAGCTTCTACTTCGGGGAGTCCGGTCTCTACGAGCAGTACTTC CASSFYFGESGLYEQYF TRBJ2-7 TRBV5-8 . .
TGTGCCACCAGCAGAGATGGGACAGGGGGCGACCAGTACTTC CATSRDGTGGDQYF TRBJ2-5 TRBV15 TRBD1 .
TGTGCCATAAAACCCTCCGGGACAGGACATTATGGCTACACCTTC CAIKPSGTGHYGYTF TRBJ1-2 TRBV27 TRBD1 once
TGCGCCAGCAGCTTGGGGCGGAGCACAGATACGCAGTATTTT CASSLGRSTDTQYF TRBJ2-3 TRBV5-1 . few
TGTGCCAGCAGTCCCCTCGGGACAGCTAGCACAGATACGCAGTATTTT CASSPLGTASTDTQYF TRBJ2-3 TRBV27 TRBD1 .
TGCGCCAGCAGCCCCCTCCGAGGAGGGGGGGACGAAAAACTGTTTTTT CASSPLRGGGDEKLFF TRBJ1-4 TRBV5-1 . .
TGCGCCAGCAGCCAAGATCGAGGGTTTGCAACTAATGAAAAACTGTTTTTT CASSQDRGFATNEKLFF TRBJ1-4 TRBV4-3 . .
TGTGCCAGCAGTCAACAGGGGCCGCGCGGCTACACCTTC CASSQQGPRGYTF TRBJ1-2 TRBV12-3/TRBV12-4 TRBD1 .
TGTGCCTGGAAGGTACGACGGGCCTATAATTCACCCCTCCACTTT CAWKVRRAYNSPLHF TRBJ1-6 TRBV30 . .
TGTGCCAGCAGCTCCCCCCAGGGAACCGGGGAGCTGTTTTTT CASSSPQGTGELFF TRBJ2-2 TRBV11-3 . once
TGTGCCAGCAGCTTACGGAGCGGGGGGGCAAATGAGCAGTTCTTC CASSLRSGGANEQFF TRBJ2-1 TRBV7-2 TRBD2 .
TGTGCCAGCAGCGTAGCCGGGGATCAGCCCCAGCATTTT CASSVAGDQPQHF TRBJ1-5 TRBV9 . .
TGTGCCAGCAGGGGACAGCAAAGCTCTGGAAACACCATATATTTT CASRGQQSSGNTIYF TRBJ1-3 TRBV7-8 TRBD1 once
TGTGCCAGCTCACCCCCGTCCCAGCGGGGGGGCGCCACCGGGGAGCTGTTTTTT CASSPPSQRGGATGELFF TRBJ2-2 TRBV18 TRBD2 few
TGTGCCAGCAGCCCGGGACAGGGAGGACGCTATAATTCACCCCTCCACTTT CASSPGQGGRYNSPLHF TRBJ1-6 TRBV14 TRBD1 few
TGTGCCAGCAGCCTACAGGGGATGAACACTGAAGCTTTCTTT CASSLQGMNTEAFF TRBJ1-1 TRBV7-9 TRBD1 once
TGTGCCAGCAGTCCTCTCGGTAGGGACAGGGCCCCCGAAGCTTTCTTT CASSPLGRDRAPEAFF TRBJ1-1 TRBV28 TRBD1 .
TGTGCCAGCAAAAGGACAGGGTTCTCCTACGAGCAGTACTTC CASKRTGFSYEQYF TRBJ2-7 TRBV6-5 TRBD1 .
TGCGCCAGCAGCTCCGGACAGGCCTATGGCTACACCTTC CASSSGQAYGYTF TRBJ1-2 TRBV5-1 TRBD1 .
TGTGCCACCAGTGATGGCCGGGGGAAGACACAGCCCCAGCATTTT CATSDGRGKTQPQHF TRBJ1-5 TRBV24-1 . .